The 23 T cell receptor beta chains reported below all come from one sample, sequenced in a study of T cells in localized non-small cell lung cancer. Profiled with immunoSEQ multiplex PCR; TCRdb holds only in-frame clones, not every one. The table has about 20,000 clones, 89% seen once; the top ten hold approximately 9.1%. The starting material was peripheral blood, obtained before any cancer treatment. Receptor source: a man between 40 and 69 years old with stage I lung adenocarcinoma.

The chain joins TRBV19 to TRBJ1-1, with D hard to call. CDR1 and CDR2 (germline): LNHDA, SQIVND (reference sequence). CDR3 size: 13 residues. The germline V and J ends were trimmed by 2 bases and 1 base, with 5 bases remaining between them. CDR3 DNA sequence: TGTGCCAGTAGTATAAGAGGGAACACTGAAGCTTTCTTT. Encoded protein: CASSIRGNTEAFF.

This rearrangement joins TRBV19 to TRBJ2-1; 8 bases align to TRBD2. Germline V gene lookup returns CDR1 LNHDA and CDR2 SQIVND (reference sequence). This CDR3 region has 13 residues. Trimming took 6 bases from V and 5 from J; bases not matched to a gene: 3. The CDR3 DNA is TGTGCCAGTAGGGGACTAGGGGACAATGAGCAGTTCTTC. Its translation is CASRGLGDNEQFF.

The rearrangement uses TRBV11-2 and TRBJ1-4; D not certain. The CDR3 has 14 residues. V was cut by 4 bases and J by 5 bases, with 11 bases left in between. Germline V CDR1 and CDR2: SGHAT, FQNNGV. CDR3 nucleotide sequence: TGTGCCAGCAGCTCAGGACTGATAAATGAAAAACTGTTTTTT. Its protein product is CASSSGLINEKLFF.

The CDR3 coding sequence is TGTGCCAGCAGCTTACAGGGGGGGCCCCCAGATACGCAGTATTTT. Encoded protein: CASSLQGGPPDTQYF. The chain recombines TRBV7-2 with TRBJ2-3; D tentatively reads TRBD1 or TRBD2 (7 bases each). The CDR3 runs 15 residues. CDR1 SGHTA and CDR2 FQGNSA come from the germline V gene. The ends were cut back, 2 bases at V and 4 bases at J, with 13 bases in the middle.

The gene calls are TRBV5-4 and TRBJ2-3; the D is unclear. CDR1 is SGHNT and CDR2 is YYREEE in the germline V gene (reference sequence). Trimming took off 0 bases at V and 6 bases at J, with 8 bases between the two ends. CDR3 length: 13 amino acids. The CDR3 loop is CASSLGVQDTQYF. In DNA, the CDR3 is TGTGCCAGCAGCTTGGGCGTACAGGATACGCAGTATTTT.

The V call is TRBV5-1, the J call TRBJ2-1; perhaps TRBD2 as D (6 bases). V was shortened by 5 bases and J by 5 bases, with 17 bases between the two germline ends. CDR1 and CDR2 (germline): SGHRS, YFSETQ. The CDR3 length is 15 residues. CDR3 loop: CASRPQPTSNNEQFF. CDR3 in DNA: TGCGCCAGCAGGCCCCAGCCCACTAGCAACAATGAGCAGTTCTTC. Variable domain in full (rest from reference TRBV5-1 and TRBJ2-1): KAGVTQTPRYLIKTRGQQVTLSCSPISGHRSVSWYQQTPGQGLQFLFEYFSETQRNKGNFPGRFSGRQFSNSRSEMNVSTLELGDSALYLCASRPQPTSNNEQFFGPGTRLTVL.

This rearrangement joins TRBV9 to TRBJ2-1; D is possibly TRBD1 or TRBD2 (5 bases each). CDR1 SGDLS and CDR2 YYNGEE come from the germline V gene. The ends were cut back, 3 bases at V and 4 bases at J, with 11 bases in the middle. The CDR3 sequence is 14 residues long. This chain's CDR3 is CASSGRDGYNEQFF. CDR3 coding DNA: TGTGCCAGCAGCGGTAGGGACGGATACAATGAGCAGTTCTTC.

The J gene is TRBJ2-7, the V gene TRBV10-2, with TRBD2 matching 12 bases. Germline V gene data show CDR1 as WSHSY and CDR2 as SAAADI. With V trimmed by 6 bases and J by 0 bases, 3 bases remained unmatched. CDR3 length: 15 amino acids. The DNA of the CDR3 is TGCGCCAGCAGCCGACTAGCGGGAGTCTCCTACGAGCAGTACTTC. Protein: CASSRLAGVSYEQYF.

The chain has TRBV7-2 and TRBJ2-3; 8 bases agree with TRBD1. Trimming at V came to 5 bases and at J to 3 bases, leaving 7 bases not matched to a gene. The CDR3 runs to 15 residues. Per the germline V gene, CDR1 is SGHTA and CDR2 is FQGNSA. Here the CDR3 DNA reads TGTGCCAGCAGCCCGAGACAGGGGTTAACAGATACGCAGTATTTT. Translated: CASSPRQGLTDTQYF.

The chain combines TRBV29-1 with TRBJ2-3; 13 nucleotides agree with TRBD2. The CDR3 loop spans 16 amino acids. After removal of 5 bases from V and 4 bases from J, the junction contained 9 bases not matched to a gene. Germline CDR1 reads SQVTM; CDR2 reads ANQGSEA. The CDR3, as DNA: TGCAGCGTTCCACGCTCGGGACTAGCGGGGTCAGATACGCAGTATTTT. Its protein product is CSVPRSGLAGSDTQYF.

The rearrangement links TRBV2 to TRBJ2-5; tentative D call: TRBD1 (5 bases). The ends were cut back, 6 bases at V and 5 bases at J, with 13 bases in the middle. CDR1 is SNHLY, CDR2 FYNNEI, per germline. This CDR3 comprises 13 residues. In nucleotides, the CDR3 is TGTGCCAGCAGCGAAAGGGGCGTGGAGACCCAGTACTTC. This encodes CASSERGVETQYF.

The chain couples TRBV7-8 to TRBJ1-5, with D possibly TRBD1 on 5 matching bases. V shed 4 bases and J shed 6 bases, with 7 bases lying between them. This CDR3 contains 12 residues. Germline CDR1 SGHVS, CDR2 FQNEAQ. The CDR3 sequence: CASSSQGQPQHF. CDR3 DNA sequence: TGTGCCAGCAGCTCGCAGGGTCAGCCCCAGCATTTT. The whole variable domain, filled in from reference TRBV7-8 and TRBJ1-5, reads GAGVSQSPRYKVAKRGQDVALRCDPISGHVSLFWYQQALGQGPEFLTYFQNEAQLDKSGLPSDRFFAERPEGSVSTLKIQRTQQEDSAVYLCASSSQGQPQHFGDGTRLSIL.

J is TRBJ2-7 and V is TRBV18; no reliable D call. The CDR3 length is 14 residues. CDR1 and CDR2 from the germline V gene are KGHSH and LQKENI. V dropped 4 bases and J dropped 2 bases, with 12 bases sitting between them. CDR3 nucleotide sequence: TGTGCCAGCTCACTCCTGGACGGCCCCTACGAGCAGTACTTC. This sequence encodes CASSLLDGPYEQYF.

The CDR3 here is CASSIVGKNGYTF. In nucleotides, the CDR3 is TGTGCCAGCAGTATTGTCGGAAAGAATGGCTACACCTTC. The rearrangement uses TRBV28 and TRBJ1-2; D remains unclear. Germline V gene lookup returns CDR1 MDHEN and CDR2 SYDVKM. The CDR3 length is 13 residues. V was trimmed by 5 bases and J by 6 bases, leaving 13 bases between them.

V and J are TRBV4-1 and TRBJ1-2, with D perhaps matching TRBD1 (5 bases). This CDR3 has 15 amino acids. The germline V gene has CDR1 MGHRA and CDR2 YSYEKL. V was trimmed by 2 bases and J by 4 bases, leaving 14 bases between them. CDR3 protein: CASSQNGARLYGYTF. CDR3 in DNA: TGCGCCAGCAGCCAAAACGGGGCCCGCCTCTATGGCTACACCTTC.

The sample holds one count of this clone. V gene TRBV4-1 combines with J gene TRBJ1-3, with TRBD1 as a possible D gene (6 bases). Trimming cost V 4 bases and J 0 bases, with 16 bases left between them. The CDR3 consists of 17 residues. Germline assignment: CDR1 MGHRA and CDR2 YSYEKL. CDR3 in DNA: TGCGCCAGCAGCCGAACAGGGCAAGATCCCTCTGGAAACACCATATATTTT. Protein: CASSRTGQDPSGNTIYF.

On this clone itself: Within the sample, other DNA sequences also encode this same CDR3. This chain uses TRBV19 with TRBJ2-5; perhaps TRBD2 as D (6 bases). The V end was cut by 3 bases, the J end by 5 bases, with 10 bases between. The CDR3 runs to 13 residues. In germline, CDR1 is LNHDA, CDR2 SQIVND (reference sequence). DNA for the CDR3: TGTGCCAGTAGTATGGGGAGGCGGGAGACCCAGTACTTC. Amino acid sequence: CASSMGRRETQYF.

The rearrangement uses TRBV5-4 and TRBJ1-1, with 9 bases identical to TRBD1. The CDR3 loop spans 15 amino acids. V shed 1 base, J shed 4 bases, and the junction held 5 bases outside the gene matches. Germline V gene sequence: CDR1 SGHNT, CDR2 YYREEE (reference sequence). CDR3 DNA sequence: TGTGCCAGCAGCTTGACAGGGGGCAGGAGCACTGAAGCTTTCTTT. Amino acid sequence: CASSLTGGRSTEAFF.

V is TRBV6-5 and J is TRBJ1-2; no reliable D call. Trimming took 4 bases from V and 0 from J, leaving 12 bases between them. Germline V gene sequence: CDR1 MNHEY, CDR2 SVGAGI. There are 15 residues in the CDR3. The DNA of the CDR3 is TGTGCCAGCAGTTCCCAGCGGTCTTCTAACTATGGCTACACCTTC. Translating it yields CASSSQRSSNYGYTF.

The chain couples TRBV11-2 to TRBJ1-5; tentative D call: TRBD1 (5 bases). The V end was cut by 4 bases, the J end by 4 bases, with 14 bases between. The CDR3 consists of 15 residues. Germline V gene lookup returns CDR1 SGHAT and CDR2 FQNNGV. Here the CDR3 DNA reads TGTGCCAGCAGCTCAACTCGACAGCTTAATCAGCCCCAGCATTTT. It yields the protein CASSSTRQLNQPQHF.

This sequence joins TRBV7-2 and TRBJ2-7, with D maybe TRBD2 (5 bases). V dropped 5 bases and J dropped 3 bases, with 11 bases sitting between them. Germline CDR1 SGHTA, CDR2 FQGNSA. This CDR3 is 13 amino acids long. The CDR3 bases are TGTGCCAGCAGCACCAAACTAGTCTACGAGCAGTACTTC. Protein product: CASSTKLVYEQYF. The variable domain in full, completed from reference TRBV7-2 and TRBJ2-7, reads GAGVSQSPSNKVTEKGKDVELRCDPISGHTALYWYRQSLGQGLEFLIYFQGNSAPDKSGLPSDRFSAERTGGSVSTLTIQRTQQEDSAVYLCASSTKLVYEQYFGPGTRLTVT.

The chain couples TRBV5-1 to TRBJ1-4, with 7 nucleotides matching TRBD1. J was trimmed by 3 bases and V by 0 bases; bases with no gene match: 2. The CDR3 extends over 15 amino acids. Germline CDR1 is SGHRS and CDR2 is YFSETQ. CDR3: CASSLGTGSNEKLFF. Here the CDR3 DNA reads TGCGCCAGCAGCTTGGGGACAGGCTCTAATGAAAAACTGTTTTTT.

V is TRBV6-6 and J is TRBJ1-5; D not certain. The germline CDR1 and CDR2 sequences are MNHNY and SVGAGI (reference sequence). The CDR3 loop spans 12 amino acids. V was shortened by 4 bases and J by 9 bases, with 10 bases between the two germline ends. The CDR3 protein is CASSSILGPQHF. CDR3 DNA sequence: TGTGCCAGCAGTTCCATCTTGGGGCCCCAGCATTTT.